This T cell receptor (beta chain) stems from a study of cytomegalovirus exposure and HLA in healthy donors. Background on the study: Most donors, 80% to 90% of over 350 genotyped, fell in the Caucasian-associated ancestry cluster. Findings and caveats of the study: In a later analysis, an Asian-associated ancestry cluster reportedly showed fewer N-insertions than the approximately 700-donor mean.

Of note for this clone: Its antigen is as yet unknown.

Use of 60 Vbeta and 13 Jbeta primers characterized the PCR. The repertoire was sequenced with immunoSEQ multiplex PCR; TCRdb's copy has only in-frame clones and lacks some. The sample contains about 36,000 clones, approximately 70% of which appear only once. Source material: PBMCs. This TCR came from a man under 40 in good health and CMV-seronegative.

The CDR3 loop is CASSSLAEINNEQFF. Written as DNA, the CDR3 is TGTGCCAGCAGCTCACTAGCGGAGATTAACAATGAGCAGTTCTTC. V gene TRBV7-9 combines with J gene TRBJ2-1; 8 bases map to TRBD2. CDR3 length equals 15 residues. The germline V gene has CDR1 SEHNR and CDR2 FQNEAQ (reference sequence). V shed 4 bases, J shed 5 bases, and the junction held 7 bases outside the gene matches.